Given below is one T cell receptor beta chain in context. Its antigen is still unknown. This sample is part of a study of T-cell memory formation after mild COVID-19. Overall study results and limits: The SARS-CoV-2 specificity of second-wave clones reaching peak at day 37 remained unverified.

TCRdb re-called the 5' RACE reads with MiXCR, one entry per CDR3 protein. The repertoire holds about 140,000 distinct CDR3 sequences, with roughly 15% as singletons. Germline V gene sequence: CDR1 SGHRS, CDR2 YFSETQ. With V trimmed by 2 bases and J by 3 bases, 5 bases remained unmatched. The CDR3 spans 15 residues. This clonotype was obtained from an adult woman who had mild COVID-19 (a few samples of this study predate the infection). Cell type and time point are not known. The chain carries TRBV5-1 and TRBJ2-7; 10 bases map to TRBD2. Sequenced: PBMCs or a T cell subset sorted from them (not recorded which). The CDR3 DNA is TGCGCCAGCAGCTTTGCGGCTAGCGGGAGCTACGAGCAGTACTTC. Translated, it gives CASSFAASGSYEQYF.